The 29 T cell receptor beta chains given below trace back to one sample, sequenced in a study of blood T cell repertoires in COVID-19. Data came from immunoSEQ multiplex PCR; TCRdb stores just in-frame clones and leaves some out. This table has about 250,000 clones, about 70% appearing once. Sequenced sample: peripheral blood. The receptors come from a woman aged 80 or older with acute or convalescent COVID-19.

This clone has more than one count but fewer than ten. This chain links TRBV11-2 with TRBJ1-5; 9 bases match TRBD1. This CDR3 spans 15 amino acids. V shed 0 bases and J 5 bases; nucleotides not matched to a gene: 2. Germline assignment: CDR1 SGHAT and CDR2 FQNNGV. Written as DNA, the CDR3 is TGTGCCAGCAGCTTAGAGGGACAGGGACATCAGCCCCAGCATTTT. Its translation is CASSLEGQGHQPQHF.

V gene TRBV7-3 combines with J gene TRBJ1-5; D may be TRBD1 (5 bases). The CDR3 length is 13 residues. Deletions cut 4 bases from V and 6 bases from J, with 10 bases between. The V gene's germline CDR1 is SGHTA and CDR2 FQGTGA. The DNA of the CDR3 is TGTGCCAGCAGCTCCCAGGGCGGTCAGCCCCAGCATTTT. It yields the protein CASSSQGGQPQHF.

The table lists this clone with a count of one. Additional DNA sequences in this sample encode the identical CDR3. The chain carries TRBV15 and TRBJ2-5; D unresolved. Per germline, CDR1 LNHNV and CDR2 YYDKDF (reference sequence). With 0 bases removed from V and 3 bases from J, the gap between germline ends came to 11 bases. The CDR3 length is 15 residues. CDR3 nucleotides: TGTGCCACCAGCAGAGATGGGCTACGAGAAGAGACCCAGTACTTC. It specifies CATSRDGLREETQYF.

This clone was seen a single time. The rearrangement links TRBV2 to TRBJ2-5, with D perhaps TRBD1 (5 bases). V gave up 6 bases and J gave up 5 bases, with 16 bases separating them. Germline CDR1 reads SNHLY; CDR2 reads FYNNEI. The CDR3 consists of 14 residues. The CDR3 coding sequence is TGTGCCAGCAGCGGACACTCAATTGGGGAGACCCAGTACTTC. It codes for CASSGHSIGETQYF.

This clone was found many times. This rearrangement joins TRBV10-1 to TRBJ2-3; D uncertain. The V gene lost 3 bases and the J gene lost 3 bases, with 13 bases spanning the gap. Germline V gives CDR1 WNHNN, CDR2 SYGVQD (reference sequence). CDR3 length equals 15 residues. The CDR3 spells CASSDRQAPTDTQYF. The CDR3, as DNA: TGCGCCAGCAGTGACCGTCAGGCTCCGACAGATACGCAGTATTTT.

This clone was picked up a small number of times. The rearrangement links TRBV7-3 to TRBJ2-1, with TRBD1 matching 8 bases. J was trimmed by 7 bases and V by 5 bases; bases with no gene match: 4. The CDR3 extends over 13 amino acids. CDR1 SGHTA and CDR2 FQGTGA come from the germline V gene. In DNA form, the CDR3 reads TGTGCCAGCAGCCCGACAGGGGTAAATGAGCAGTTCTTC. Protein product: CASSPTGVNEQFF.

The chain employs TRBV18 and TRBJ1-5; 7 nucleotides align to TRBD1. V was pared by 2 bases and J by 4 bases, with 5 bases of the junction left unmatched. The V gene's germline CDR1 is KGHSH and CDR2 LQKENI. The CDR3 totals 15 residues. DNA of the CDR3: TGTGCCAGCTCACCAACAGGGGCTTGGAATCAGCCCCAGCATTTT. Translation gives CASSPTGAWNQPQHF.

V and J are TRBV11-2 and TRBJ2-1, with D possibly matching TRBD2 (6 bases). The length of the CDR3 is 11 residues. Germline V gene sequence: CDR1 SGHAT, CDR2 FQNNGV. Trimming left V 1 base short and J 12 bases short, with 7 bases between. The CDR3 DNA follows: TGTGCCAGCAGCTTAGGGCGGGGGCAGTTCTTC. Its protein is CASSLGRGQFF.

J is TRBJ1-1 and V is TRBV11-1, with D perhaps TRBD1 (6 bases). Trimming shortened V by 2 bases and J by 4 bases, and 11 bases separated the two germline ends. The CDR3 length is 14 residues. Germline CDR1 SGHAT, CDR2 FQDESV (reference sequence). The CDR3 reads CASSLRGAGTEAFF. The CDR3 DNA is TGTGCCAGCAGCTTACGGGGGGCTGGCACTGAAGCTTTCTTT.

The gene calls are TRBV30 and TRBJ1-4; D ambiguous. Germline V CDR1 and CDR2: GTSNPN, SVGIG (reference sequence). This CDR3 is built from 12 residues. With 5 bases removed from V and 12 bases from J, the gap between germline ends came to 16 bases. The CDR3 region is CAWEHERGELFF. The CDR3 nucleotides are TGTGCCTGGGAGCACGAACGCGGGGAACTGTTTTTT.

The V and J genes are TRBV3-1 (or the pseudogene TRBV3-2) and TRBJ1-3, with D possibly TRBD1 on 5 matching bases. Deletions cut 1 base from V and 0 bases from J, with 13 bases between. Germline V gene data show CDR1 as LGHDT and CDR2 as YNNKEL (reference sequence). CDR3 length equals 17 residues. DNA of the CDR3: TGTGCCAGCAGCCAAGGCGGGGGAGTCCGCTCTGGAAACACCATATATTTT. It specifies CASSQGGGVRSGNTIYF.

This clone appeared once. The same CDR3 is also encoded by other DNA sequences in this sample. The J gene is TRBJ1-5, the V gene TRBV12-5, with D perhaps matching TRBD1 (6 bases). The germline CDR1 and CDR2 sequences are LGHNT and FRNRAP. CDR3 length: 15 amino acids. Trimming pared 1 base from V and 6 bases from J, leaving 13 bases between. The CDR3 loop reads CASGLGTGTGQPQHF. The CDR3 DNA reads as TGTGCTAGTGGTTTGGGAACAGGGACGGGTCAGCCCCAGCATTTT.

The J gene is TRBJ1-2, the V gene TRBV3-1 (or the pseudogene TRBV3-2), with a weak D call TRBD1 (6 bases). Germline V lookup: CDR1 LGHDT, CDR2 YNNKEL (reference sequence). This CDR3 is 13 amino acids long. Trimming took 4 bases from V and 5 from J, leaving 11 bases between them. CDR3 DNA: TGTGCCAGCAGCCCCAGGGGAGGGTATGGCTACACCTTC. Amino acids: CASSPRGGYGYTF.

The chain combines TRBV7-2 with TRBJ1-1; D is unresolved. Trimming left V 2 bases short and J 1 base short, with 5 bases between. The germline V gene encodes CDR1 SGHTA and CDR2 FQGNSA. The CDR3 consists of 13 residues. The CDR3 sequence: CASSLRANTEAFF. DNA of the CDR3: TGTGCCAGCAGCTTACGAGCGAACACTGAAGCTTTCTTT. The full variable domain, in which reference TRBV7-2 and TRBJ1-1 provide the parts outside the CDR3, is GAGVSQSPSNKVTEKGKDVELRCDPISGHTALYWYRQSLGQGLEFLIYFQGNSAPDKSGLPSDRFSAERTGGSVSTLTIQRTQQEDSAVYLCASSLRANTEAFFGQGTRLTVV.

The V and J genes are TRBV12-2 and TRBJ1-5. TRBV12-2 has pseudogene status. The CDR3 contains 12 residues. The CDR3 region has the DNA TGTGCTGGGGGGGTGACTAATCAGCCCCAGCATTTT. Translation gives CAGGVTNQPQHF.

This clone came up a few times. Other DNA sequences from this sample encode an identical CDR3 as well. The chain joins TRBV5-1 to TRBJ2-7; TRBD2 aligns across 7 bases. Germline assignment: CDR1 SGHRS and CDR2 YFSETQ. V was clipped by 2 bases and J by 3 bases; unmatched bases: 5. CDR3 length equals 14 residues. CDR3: CASSLTAGSYEQYF. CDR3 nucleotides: TGCGCCAGCAGCTTAACAGCGGGAAGCTACGAGCAGTACTTC. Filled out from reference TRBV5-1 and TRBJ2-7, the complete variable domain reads KAGVTQTPRYLIKTRGQQVTLSCSPISGHRSVSWYQQTPGQGLQFLFEYFSETQRNKGNFPGRFSGRQFSNSRSEMNVSTLELGDSALYLCASSLTAGSYEQYFGPGTRLTVT.

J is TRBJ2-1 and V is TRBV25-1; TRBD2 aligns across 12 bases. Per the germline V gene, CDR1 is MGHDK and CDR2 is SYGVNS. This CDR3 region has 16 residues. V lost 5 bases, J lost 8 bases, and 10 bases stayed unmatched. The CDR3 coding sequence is TGTGCCAGCAGTCCTCTACTAGCGGGAGGATCCCATGAGCAGTTCTTC. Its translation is CASSPLLAGGSHEQFF.

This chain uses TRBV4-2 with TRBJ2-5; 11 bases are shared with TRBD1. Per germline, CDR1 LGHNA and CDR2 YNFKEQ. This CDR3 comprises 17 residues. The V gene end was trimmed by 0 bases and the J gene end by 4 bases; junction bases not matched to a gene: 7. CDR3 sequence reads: CASSQEWSGTGGETQYF. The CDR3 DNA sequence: TGTGCCAGCAGCCAAGAGTGGTCGGGGACAGGGGGAGAGACCCAGTACTTC.

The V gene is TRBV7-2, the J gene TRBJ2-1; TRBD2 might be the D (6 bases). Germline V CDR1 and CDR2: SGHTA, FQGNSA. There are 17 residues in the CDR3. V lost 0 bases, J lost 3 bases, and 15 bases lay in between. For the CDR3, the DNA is TGTGCCAGCAGCTTAGCGCCGGGGCGGGGCCTCTACAATGAGCAGTTCTTC. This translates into CASSLAPGRGLYNEQFF.

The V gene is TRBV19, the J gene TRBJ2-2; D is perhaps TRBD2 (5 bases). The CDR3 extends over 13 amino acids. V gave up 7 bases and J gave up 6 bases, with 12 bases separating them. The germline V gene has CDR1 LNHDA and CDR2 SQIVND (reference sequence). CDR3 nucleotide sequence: TGTGCCAGTACGGGGATTATCGCCGGGGAGCTGTTTTTT. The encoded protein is CASTGIIAGELFF. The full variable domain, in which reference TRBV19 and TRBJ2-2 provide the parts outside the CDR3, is DGGITQSPKYLFRKEGQNVTLSCEQNLNHDAMYWYRQDPGQGLRLIYYSQIVNDFQKGDIAEGYSVSREKKESFPLTVTSAQKNPTAFYLCASTGIIAGELFFGEGSRLTVL.

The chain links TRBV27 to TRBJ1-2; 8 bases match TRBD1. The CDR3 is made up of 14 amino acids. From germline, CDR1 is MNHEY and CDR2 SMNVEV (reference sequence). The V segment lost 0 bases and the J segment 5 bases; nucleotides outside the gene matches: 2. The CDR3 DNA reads TGTGCCAGCAGTTTATCGGGACAGGTATATGGCTACACCTTC. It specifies CASSLSGQVYGYTF.

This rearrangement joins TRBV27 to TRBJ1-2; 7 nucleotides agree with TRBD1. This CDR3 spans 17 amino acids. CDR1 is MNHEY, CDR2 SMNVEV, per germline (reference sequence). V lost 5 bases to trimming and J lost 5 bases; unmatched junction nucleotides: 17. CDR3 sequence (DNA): TGTGCCAGCAGTCAATCGGCGGCAGGGGGATCAATATATGGCTACACCTTC. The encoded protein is CASSQSAAGGSIYGYTF.

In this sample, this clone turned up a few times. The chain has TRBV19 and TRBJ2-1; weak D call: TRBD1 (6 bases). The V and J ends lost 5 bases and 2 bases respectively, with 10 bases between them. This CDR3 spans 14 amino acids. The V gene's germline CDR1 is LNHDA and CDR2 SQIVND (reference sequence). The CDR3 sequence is CASSPGDTYNEQFF. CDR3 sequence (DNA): TGTGCCAGTAGTCCCGGGGACACCTACAATGAGCAGTTCTTC.

The CDR3 protein is CASSQTGGSYEQYF. The CDR3 bases are TGTGCCAGCAGCCAAACAGGGGGCTCCTACGAGCAGTACTTC. The chain links TRBV7-3 to TRBJ2-7, with TRBD1 matching 8 bases. Germline loops: CDR1 SGHTA, CDR2 FQGTGA. This CDR3 has 14 residues. With V trimmed by 5 bases and J by 0 bases, 3 bases remained unmatched.

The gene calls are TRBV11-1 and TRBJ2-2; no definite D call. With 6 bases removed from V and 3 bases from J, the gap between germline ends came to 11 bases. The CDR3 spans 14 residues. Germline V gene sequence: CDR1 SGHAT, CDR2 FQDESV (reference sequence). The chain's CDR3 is CASRVLGYTGELFF. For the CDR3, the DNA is TGTGCCAGCAGGGTTCTCGGGTACACCGGGGAGCTGTTTTTT.

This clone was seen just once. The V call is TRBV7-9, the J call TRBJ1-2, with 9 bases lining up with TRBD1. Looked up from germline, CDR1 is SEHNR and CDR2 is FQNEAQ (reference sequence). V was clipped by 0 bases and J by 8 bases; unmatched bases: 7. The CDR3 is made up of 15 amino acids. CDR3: CASSLAGTGTIGYTF. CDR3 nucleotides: TGTGCCAGCAGCTTAGCCGGGACAGGGACGATAGGCTACACCTTC.

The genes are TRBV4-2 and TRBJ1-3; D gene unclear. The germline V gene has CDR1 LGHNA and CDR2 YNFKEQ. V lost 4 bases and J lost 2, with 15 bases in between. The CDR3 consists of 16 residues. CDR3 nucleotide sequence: TGTGCCAGCAGCCCTGGACTCCCGGGTACTGGAAACACCATATATTTT. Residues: CASSPGLPGTGNTIYF.

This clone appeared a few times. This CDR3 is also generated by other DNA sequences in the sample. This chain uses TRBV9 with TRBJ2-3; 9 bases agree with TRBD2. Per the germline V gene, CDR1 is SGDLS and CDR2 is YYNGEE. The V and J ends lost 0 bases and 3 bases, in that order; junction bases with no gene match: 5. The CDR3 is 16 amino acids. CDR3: CASSVGGRAGTDTQYF. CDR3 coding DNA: TGTGCCAGCAGCGTAGGCGGGAGGGCCGGGACAGATACGCAGTATTTT.

The CDR3 spells CASSQEGTLNTGELFF. CDR3 coding DNA: TGTGCCAGCAGCCAAGAGGGGACTTTGAACACCGGGGAGCTGTTTTTT. This chain connects TRBV3-1 (or the pseudogene TRBV3-2) to TRBJ2-2, with D tentatively TRBD2 (6 bases). V was pared by 0 bases and J by 1 base, with 9 bases between. CDR3 length: 16 amino acids. CDR1 and CDR2 from the germline V gene are LGHDT and YNNKEL (reference sequence).